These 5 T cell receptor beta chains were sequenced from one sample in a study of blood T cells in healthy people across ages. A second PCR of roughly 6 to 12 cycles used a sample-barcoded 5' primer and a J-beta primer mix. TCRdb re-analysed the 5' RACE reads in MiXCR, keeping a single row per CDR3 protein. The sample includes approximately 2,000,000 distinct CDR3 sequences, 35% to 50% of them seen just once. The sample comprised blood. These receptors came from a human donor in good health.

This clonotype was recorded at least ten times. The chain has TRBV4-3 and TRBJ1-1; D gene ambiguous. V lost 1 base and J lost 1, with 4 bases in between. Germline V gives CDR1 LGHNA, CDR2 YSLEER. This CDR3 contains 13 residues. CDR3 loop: CASSQVTNTEAFF. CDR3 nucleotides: TGCGCCAGCAGCCAAGTGACGAACACTGAAGCTTTCTTT.

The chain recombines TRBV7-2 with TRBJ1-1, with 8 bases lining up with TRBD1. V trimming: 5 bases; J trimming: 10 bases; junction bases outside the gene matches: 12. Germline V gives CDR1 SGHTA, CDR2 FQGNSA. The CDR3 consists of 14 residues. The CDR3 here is CASSLVRTGSIAFF. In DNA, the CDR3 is TGTGCCAGCAGCCTAGTAAGGACAGGGAGTATAGCTTTCTTT.

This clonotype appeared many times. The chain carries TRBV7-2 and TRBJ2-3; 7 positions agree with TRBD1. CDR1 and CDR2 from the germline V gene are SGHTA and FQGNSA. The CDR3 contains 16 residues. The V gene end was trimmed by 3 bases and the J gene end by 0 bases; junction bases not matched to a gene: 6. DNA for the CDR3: TGTGCCAGCAGCTTGGGACAGCCTATGAGCACAGATACGCAGTATTTT. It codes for CASSLGQPMSTDTQYF.

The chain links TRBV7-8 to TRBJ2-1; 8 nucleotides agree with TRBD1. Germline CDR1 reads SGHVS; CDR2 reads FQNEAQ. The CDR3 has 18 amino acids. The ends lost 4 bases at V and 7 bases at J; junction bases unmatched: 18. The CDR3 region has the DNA TGTGCCAGCAGCTCCCTCGCCCCCAGGGGGCTGATGTCGAATGAGCAGTTCTTC. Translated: CASSSLAPRGLMSNEQFF.

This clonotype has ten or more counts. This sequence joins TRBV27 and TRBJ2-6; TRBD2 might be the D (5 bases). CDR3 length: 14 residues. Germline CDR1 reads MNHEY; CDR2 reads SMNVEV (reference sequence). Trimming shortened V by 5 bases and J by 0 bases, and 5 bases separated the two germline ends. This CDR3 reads CASSEGSGANVLTF. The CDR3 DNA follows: TGTGCCAGCAGTGAGGGCTCTGGGGCCAACGTCCTGACTTTC.